This TCR beta chain was captured by sequencing in a study of T cell responses to AZD1222 COVID-19 vaccine. Findings of the study overall: Among spike-specific TCRs, nearly half reportedly target unmutated variant regions.

The CDR3 is 15 amino acids. Trimming removed 0 bases at V and 4 bases at J, with 11 bases between. Germline assignment: CDR1 SGHDT and CDR2 YYEEEE. Sequenced by immunoSEQ multiplex PCR; TCRdb stores in-frame clones only, minus some. Here the sample spans 150,000 to 190,000 clones, around nine tenths being singletons. To note about this clone: Its antigen is not known.

The starting material was peripheral blood, obtained after recovery from COVID-19. V is TRBV5-6 and J is TRBJ2-1, with D perhaps matching TRBD1 (7 bases). The clonotype originates from an adult who had recovered from COVID-19. The CDR3 DNA sequence: TGTGCCAGCAGCTTGGCCGGGGGACAGTACAATGAGCAGTTCTTC. Protein: CASSLAGGQYNEQFF.